One T cell receptor (beta chain) is described in this entry. Its specificity is not known. The sample comes from a study of siplizumab effects on memory and regulatory T cells. General observations from the study: Sequences below about 10^-5 frequency were poorly captured. As a result, only a minor fraction of alloreactive clones mapped to unstimulated subsets. It was never confirmed that proliferating Tregs from siplizumab cultures were suppressive.

CDR3 length: 14 residues. Germline V lookup: CDR1 LGHNA, CDR2 YNFKEQ. Trimming cost V 1 base and J 5 bases, with 12 bases left between them. Assays examined about 100,000 TCR templates per sample. TCRdb's copy holds only in-frame clones and misses some; the assay was immunoSEQ multiplex PCR. The sample comprises roughly 50,000 clones, 95% to 97% of which are singletons, and around 0.6% rests with the top ten. The sequence came from a human donor in good health. The material sequenced was naive CD4+ T cells sorted from blood. J is TRBJ2-7 and V is TRBV4-2; D ambiguous. CDR3 DNA: TGTGCCAGCAGCCAAGTCGACGTGGTCCACGAGCAGTACTTC. This encodes CASSQVDVVHEQYF.